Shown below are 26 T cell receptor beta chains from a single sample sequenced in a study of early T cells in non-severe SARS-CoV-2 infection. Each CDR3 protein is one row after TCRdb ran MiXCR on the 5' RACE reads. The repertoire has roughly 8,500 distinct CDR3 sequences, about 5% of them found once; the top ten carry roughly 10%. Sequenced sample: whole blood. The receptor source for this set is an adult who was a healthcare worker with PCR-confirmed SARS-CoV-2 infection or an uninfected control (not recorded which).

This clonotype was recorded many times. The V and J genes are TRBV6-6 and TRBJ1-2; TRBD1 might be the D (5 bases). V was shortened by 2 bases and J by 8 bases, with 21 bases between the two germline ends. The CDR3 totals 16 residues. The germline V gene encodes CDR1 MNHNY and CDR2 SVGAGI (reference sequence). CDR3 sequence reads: CASSYPTAEGSHGYTF. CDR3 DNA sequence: TGTGCCAGCAGTTACCCTACCGCAGAGGGGTCCCACGGCTACACCTTC.

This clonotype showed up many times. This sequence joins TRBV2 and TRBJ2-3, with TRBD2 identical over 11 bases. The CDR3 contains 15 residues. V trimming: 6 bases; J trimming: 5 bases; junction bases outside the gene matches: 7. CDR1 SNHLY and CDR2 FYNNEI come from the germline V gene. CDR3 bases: TGTGCCAGCAGGGATACTAGCGGGAGCCAAGATACGCAGTATTTT. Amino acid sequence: CASRDTSGSQDTQYF.

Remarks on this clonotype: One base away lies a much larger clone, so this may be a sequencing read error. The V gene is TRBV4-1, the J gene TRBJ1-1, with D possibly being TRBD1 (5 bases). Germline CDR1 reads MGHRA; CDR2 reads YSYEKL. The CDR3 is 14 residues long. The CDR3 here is CASSQPDLGTEVFF. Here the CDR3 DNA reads TGCGCCAGCAGCCAACCAGACTTGGGGACTGAAGTTTTCTTT.

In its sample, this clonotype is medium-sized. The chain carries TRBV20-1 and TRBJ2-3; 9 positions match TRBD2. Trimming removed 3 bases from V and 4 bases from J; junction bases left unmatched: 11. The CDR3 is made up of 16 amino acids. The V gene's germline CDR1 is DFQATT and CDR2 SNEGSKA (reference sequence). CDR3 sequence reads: CSASPIAGDYADTQYF. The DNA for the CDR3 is TGCAGTGCTAGTCCCATAGCGGGAGATTACGCAGATACGCAGTATTTT.

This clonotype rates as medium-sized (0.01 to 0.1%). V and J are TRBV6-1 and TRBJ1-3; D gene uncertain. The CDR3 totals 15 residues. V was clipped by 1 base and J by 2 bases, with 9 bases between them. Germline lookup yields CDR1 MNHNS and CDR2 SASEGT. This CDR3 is CASSEVGATGNTIYF. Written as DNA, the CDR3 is TGTGCCAGCAGTGAAGTGGGAGCAACTGGAAACACCATATATTTT.

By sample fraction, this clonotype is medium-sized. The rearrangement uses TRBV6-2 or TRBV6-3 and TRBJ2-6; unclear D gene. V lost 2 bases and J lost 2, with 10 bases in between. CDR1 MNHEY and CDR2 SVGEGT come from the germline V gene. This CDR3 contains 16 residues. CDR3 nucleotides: TGTGCCAGCAGTTACCGGGTCCCCCCTGGGGCCAACGTCCTGACTTTC. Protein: CASSYRVPPGANVLTF.

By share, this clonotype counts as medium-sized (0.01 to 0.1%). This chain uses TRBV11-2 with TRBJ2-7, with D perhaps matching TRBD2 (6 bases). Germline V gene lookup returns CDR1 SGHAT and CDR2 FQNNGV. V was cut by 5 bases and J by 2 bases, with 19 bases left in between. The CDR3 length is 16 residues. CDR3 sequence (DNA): TGTGCCAGCAGCCCACTAAAGCGGGTACAGACCTACGAGCAGTACTTC. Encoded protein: CASSPLKRVQTYEQYF. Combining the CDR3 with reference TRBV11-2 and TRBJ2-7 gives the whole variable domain EAGVAQSPRYKIIEKRQSVAFWCNPISGHATLYWYQQILGQGPKLLIQFQNNGVVDDSQLPKDRFSAERLKGVDSTLKIQPAKLEDSAVYLCASSPLKRVQTYEQYFGPGTRLTVT.

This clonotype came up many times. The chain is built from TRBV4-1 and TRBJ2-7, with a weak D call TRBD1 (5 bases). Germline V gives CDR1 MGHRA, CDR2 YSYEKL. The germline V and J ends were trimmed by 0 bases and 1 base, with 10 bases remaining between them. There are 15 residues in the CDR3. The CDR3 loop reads CASSQEAAGSYEQYV. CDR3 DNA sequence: TGCGCCAGCAGCCAAGAGGCGGCAGGGTCCTACGAGCAGTACGTC.

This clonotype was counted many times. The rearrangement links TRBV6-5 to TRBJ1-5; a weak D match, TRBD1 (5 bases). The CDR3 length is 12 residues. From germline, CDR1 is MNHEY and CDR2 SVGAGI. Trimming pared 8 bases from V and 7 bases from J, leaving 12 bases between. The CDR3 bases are TGTGCCAGCGGGGGTTCAGAACAGCCCCAGCATTTT. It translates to CASGGSEQPQHF.

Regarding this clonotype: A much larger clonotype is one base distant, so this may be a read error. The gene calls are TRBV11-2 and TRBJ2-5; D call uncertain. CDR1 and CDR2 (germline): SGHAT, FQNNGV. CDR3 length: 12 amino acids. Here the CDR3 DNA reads TGTGTCAGCAGCTTAGTGAGAGAGACCCAGTACTTC. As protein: CVSSLVRETQYF.

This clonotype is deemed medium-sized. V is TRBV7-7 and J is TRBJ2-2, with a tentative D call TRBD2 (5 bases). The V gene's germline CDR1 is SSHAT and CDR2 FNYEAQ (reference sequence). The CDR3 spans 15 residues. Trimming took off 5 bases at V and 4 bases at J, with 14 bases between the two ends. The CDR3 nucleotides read TGTGCCAGCAGCCCGAGCCTAGAGGGCACCGGGGAGCTGTTTTTT. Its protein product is CASSPSLEGTGELFF.

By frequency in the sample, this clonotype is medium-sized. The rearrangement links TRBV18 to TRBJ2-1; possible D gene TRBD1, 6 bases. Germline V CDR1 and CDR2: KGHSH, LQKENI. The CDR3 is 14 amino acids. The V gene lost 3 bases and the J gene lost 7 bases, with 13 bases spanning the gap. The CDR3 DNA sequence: TGTGCCAGCTCACCCTCGGGAAGGGGGAATGAGCAGTTCTTC. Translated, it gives CASSPSGRGNEQFF.

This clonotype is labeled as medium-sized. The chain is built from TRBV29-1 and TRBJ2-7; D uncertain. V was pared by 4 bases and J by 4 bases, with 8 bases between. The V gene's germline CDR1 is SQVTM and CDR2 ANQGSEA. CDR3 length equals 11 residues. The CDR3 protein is CSVVLTYEQYF. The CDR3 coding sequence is TGCAGCGTTGTATTGACATACGAGCAGTACTTC.

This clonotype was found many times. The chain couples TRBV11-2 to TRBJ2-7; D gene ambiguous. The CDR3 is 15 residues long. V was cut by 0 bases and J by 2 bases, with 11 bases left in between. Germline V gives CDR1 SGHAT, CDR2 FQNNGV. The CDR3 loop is CASSLDSLSTYEQYV. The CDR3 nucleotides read TGTGCCAGCAGCTTAGACAGCCTTTCGACCTACGAGCAGTACGTC.

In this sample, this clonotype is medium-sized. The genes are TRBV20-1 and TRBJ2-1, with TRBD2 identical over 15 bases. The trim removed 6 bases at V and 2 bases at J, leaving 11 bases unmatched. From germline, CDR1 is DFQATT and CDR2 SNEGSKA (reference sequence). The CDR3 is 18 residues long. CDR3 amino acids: CSAHPGTSGRRAYNEQFF. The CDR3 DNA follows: TGCAGTGCCCATCCCGGGACTAGCGGGAGGCGGGCCTACAATGAGCAGTTCTTC.

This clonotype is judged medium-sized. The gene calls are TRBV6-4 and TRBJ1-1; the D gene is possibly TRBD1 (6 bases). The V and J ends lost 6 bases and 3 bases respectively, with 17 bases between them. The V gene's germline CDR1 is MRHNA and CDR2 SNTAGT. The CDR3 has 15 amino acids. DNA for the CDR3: TGTGCCAGCAGCTCAGGGGCGGGGATCGACACTGAAGCTTTCTTT. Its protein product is CASSSGAGIDTEAFF.

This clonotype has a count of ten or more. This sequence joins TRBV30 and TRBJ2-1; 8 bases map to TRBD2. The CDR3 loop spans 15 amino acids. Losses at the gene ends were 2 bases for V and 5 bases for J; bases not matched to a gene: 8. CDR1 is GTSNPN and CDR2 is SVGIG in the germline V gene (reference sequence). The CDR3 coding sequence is TGTGCCTGGAGTCCGGCGAGCGGGGGACACAATGAGCAGTTCTTC. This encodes CAWSPASGGHNEQFF. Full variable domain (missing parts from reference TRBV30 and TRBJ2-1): SQTIHQWPATLVQPVGSPLSLECTVEGTSNPNLYWYRQAAGRGLQLLFYSVGIGQISSEVPQNLSASRPQDRQFILSSKKLLLSDSGFYLCAWSPASGGHNEQFFGPGTRLTVL.

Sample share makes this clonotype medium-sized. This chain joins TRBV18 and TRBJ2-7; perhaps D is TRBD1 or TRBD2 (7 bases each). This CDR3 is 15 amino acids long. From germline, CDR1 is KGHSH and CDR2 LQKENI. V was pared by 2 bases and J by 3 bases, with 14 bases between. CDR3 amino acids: CASSPRGRELYEQYF. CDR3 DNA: TGTGCCAGCTCACCAAGGGGGCGGGAGCTCTACGAGCAGTACTTC.

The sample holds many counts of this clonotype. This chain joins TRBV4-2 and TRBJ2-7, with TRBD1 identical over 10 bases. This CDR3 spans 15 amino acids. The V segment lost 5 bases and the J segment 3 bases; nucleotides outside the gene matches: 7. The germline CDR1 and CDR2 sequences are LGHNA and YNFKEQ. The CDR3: CASSIWGTGDYEQYF. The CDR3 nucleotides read TGTGCCAGCAGCATTTGGGGGACAGGGGACTACGAGCAGTACTTC.

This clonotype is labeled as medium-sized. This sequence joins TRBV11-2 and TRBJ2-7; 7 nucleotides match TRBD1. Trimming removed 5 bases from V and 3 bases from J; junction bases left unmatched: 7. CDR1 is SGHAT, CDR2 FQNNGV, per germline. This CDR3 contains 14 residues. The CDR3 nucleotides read TGTGCCAGCAGCCCGGGATACAGGGGCTACGAGCAGTACTTC. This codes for CASSPGYRGYEQYF.

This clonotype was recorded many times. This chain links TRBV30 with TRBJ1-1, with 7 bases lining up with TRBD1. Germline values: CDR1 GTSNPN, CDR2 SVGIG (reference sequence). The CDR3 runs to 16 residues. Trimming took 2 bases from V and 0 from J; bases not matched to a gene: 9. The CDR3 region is CAWSPYRGIMNTEAFF. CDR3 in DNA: TGTGCCTGGAGTCCATACAGGGGCATCATGAACACTGAAGCTTTCTTT. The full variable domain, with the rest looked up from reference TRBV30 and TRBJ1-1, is SQTIHQWPATLVQPVGSPLSLECTVEGTSNPNLYWYRQAAGRGLQLLFYSVGIGQISSEVPQNLSASRPQDRQFILSSKKLLLSDSGFYLCAWSPYRGIMNTEAFFGQGTRLTVV.

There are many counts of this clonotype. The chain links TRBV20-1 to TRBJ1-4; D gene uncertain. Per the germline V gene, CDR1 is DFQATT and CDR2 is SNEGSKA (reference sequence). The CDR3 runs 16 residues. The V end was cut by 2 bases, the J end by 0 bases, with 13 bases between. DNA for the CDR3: TGCAGTGCTAGAAAAGGAGGGCTCGCAACTAATGAAAAACTGTTTTTT. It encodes CSARKGGLATNEKLFF.

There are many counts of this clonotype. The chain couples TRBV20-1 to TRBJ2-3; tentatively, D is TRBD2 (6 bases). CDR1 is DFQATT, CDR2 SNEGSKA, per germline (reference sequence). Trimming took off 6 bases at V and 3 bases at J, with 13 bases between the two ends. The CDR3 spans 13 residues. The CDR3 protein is CSATVGGTDTQYF. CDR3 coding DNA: TGCAGTGCCACGGTTGGGGGGACAGATACGCAGTATTTT.

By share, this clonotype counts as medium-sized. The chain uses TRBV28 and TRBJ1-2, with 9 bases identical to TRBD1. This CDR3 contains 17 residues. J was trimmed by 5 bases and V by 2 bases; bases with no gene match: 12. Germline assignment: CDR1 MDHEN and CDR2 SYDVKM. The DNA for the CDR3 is TGTGCCAGCAGTTTAAGGCGTACGGACAGGGGTTATTATGGCTACACCTTC. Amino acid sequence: CASSLRRTDRGYYGYTF.

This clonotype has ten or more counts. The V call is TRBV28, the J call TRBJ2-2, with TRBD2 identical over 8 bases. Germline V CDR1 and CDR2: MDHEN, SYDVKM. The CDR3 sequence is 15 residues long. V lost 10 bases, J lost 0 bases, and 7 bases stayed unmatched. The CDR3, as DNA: TGTGCCACCGGGAGGGGAACCACGAACACCGGGGAGCTGTTTTTT. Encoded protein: CATGRGTTNTGELFF.

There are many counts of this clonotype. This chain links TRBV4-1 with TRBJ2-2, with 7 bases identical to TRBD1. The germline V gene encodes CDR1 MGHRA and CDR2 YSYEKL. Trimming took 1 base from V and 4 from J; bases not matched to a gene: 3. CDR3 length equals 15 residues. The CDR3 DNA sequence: TGCGCCAGCAGCCAAGGACAGGGTCCCACCGGGGAGCTGTTTTTT. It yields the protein CASSQGQGPTGELFF.